The 15 T cell receptor beta chains given below trace back to one sample, sequenced in a study of CD8+ T cells in alopecia areata. It was cDNA, reverse transcribed from extracted RNA, that served as the sequencing template. Assay: immunoSEQ multiplex PCR; the TCRdb copy retains only in-frame clones and omits some. Found here are 200,000 or so clones, 56% of them singletons; the top ten hold 4% to 6%. Sequencing input: CD8+ T cells sorted from blood. The receptors were gathered from a human donor in good health.

V and J are TRBV27 and TRBJ1-2; D call uncertain. Between the trimmed V and J ends, which lost 3 bases and 3 bases, there was a span of 11 bases. The CDR3 covers 14 residues. The germline V gene has CDR1 MNHEY and CDR2 SMNVEV (reference sequence). The chain's CDR3 is CASSLSSGYYGYTF. Written as DNA, the CDR3 is TGTGCCAGCAGTTTGAGTTCAGGTTACTATGGCTACACCTTC.

The chain uses TRBV6-5 and TRBJ2-5; D uncertain. The CDR3 sequence is 14 residues long. The germline V and J ends were trimmed by 6 bases and 5 bases, with 16 bases remaining between them. Germline CDR1 is MNHEY and CDR2 is SVGAGI. In nucleotides, the CDR3 is TGTGCCAGCAGCCCGGCCCAACGGGTGGAGACCCAGTACTTC. Its translation is CASSPAQRVETQYF.

V usage is TRBV6-1 and J usage is TRBJ2-6, with D uncertain. Germline lookup yields CDR1 MNHNS and CDR2 SASEGT. V dropped 4 bases and J dropped 1 base, with 11 bases sitting between them. This CDR3 contains 16 residues. CDR3 protein: CASSVNHWSGANVLTF. DNA for the CDR3: TGTGCCAGCAGTGTTAACCATTGGTCTGGGGCCAACGTCCTGACTTTC.

The V gene is TRBV11-2, the J gene TRBJ2-6; D is undetermined. The CDR3 spans 12 residues. Germline V gene lookup returns CDR1 SGHAT and CDR2 FQNNGV. Between the trimmed V and J ends, which lost 8 bases and 5 bases, there was a span of 7 bases. CDR3 nucleotide sequence: TGTGCCAGCTCTGGCTGGGCCAACGTCCTGACTTTC. Translating gives CASSGWANVLTF. Using reference TRBV11-2 and TRBJ2-6 for the parts outside the CDR3, the full variable domain is EAGVAQSPRYKIIEKRQSVAFWCNPISGHATLYWYQQILGQGPKLLIQFQNNGVVDDSQLPKDRFSAERLKGVDSTLKIQPAKLEDSAVYLCASSGWANVLTFGAGSRLTVL.

A few counts support this clone. This chain joins TRBV10-3 and TRBJ1-5, with D uncertain. CDR1 and CDR2 from the germline V gene are ENHRY and SYGVKD. The V and J ends lost 9 bases and 2 bases respectively, with 8 bases between them. The length of the CDR3 is 12 residues. The DNA of the CDR3 is TGTGCCATAGTAACATGCAATCAGCCCCAGCATTTT. Its protein is CAIVTCNQPQHF.

This clone has more than one count but fewer than ten. V usage is TRBV5-6 and J usage is TRBJ1-5; no reliable D call. Germline assignment: CDR1 SGHDT and CDR2 YYEEEE. The CDR3 loop spans 14 amino acids. The V gene lost 0 bases and the J gene lost 4 bases, with 8 bases spanning the gap. For the CDR3, the DNA is TGTGCCAGCAGCTTGGGGGCCAATAATCAGCCCCAGCATTTT. Translated, it gives CASSLGANNQPQHF.

This clone was found a few times. This rearrangement joins TRBV29-1 to TRBJ2-5; 9 positions agree with TRBD2. CDR1 is SQVTM, CDR2 ANQGSEA, per germline. CDR3 length: 14 residues. With V trimmed by 4 bases and J by 5 bases, 8 bases remained unmatched. CDR3 nucleotides: TGCAGCGTTGCCCCCGGGACTAGCTCTGAGACCCAGTACTTC. This sequence encodes CSVAPGTSSETQYF.

The chain employs TRBV7-2 and TRBJ1-1; D is undetermined. The V gene's germline CDR1 is SGHTA and CDR2 FQGNSA. The V and J ends lost 1 base and 1 base respectively, with 7 bases between them. The CDR3 contains 14 residues. This CDR3 is CASSLVRSNTEAFF. DNA for the CDR3: TGTGCCAGCAGCTTAGTAAGGTCGAACACTGAAGCTTTCTTT.

V is TRBV5-4 and J is TRBJ2-2; a weak D match, TRBD2 (5 bases). This CDR3 spans 13 amino acids. Germline-derived CDR1 and CDR2 are SGHNT and YYREEE (reference sequence). Trimming took off 10 bases at V and 5 bases at J, with 15 bases between the two ends. CDR3 sequence reads: CASWLAATGELFF. The DNA for the CDR3 is TGTGCCTCCTGGCTAGCAGCAACCGGGGAGCTGTTTTTT.

This clone has just a few counts. This sequence joins TRBV7-9 and TRBJ1-1; D remains ambiguous. Trimming left V 1 base short and J 0 bases short, with 6 bases between. The CDR3 length is 14 residues. CDR1 is SEHNR and CDR2 is FQNEAQ in the germline V gene (reference sequence). The CDR3 nucleotides read TGTGCCAGCAGCTTAGTAGGGCTGAACACTGAAGCTTTCTTT. This sequence encodes CASSLVGLNTEAFF. Complete variable domain (other parts from reference TRBV7-9 and TRBJ1-1): DTGVSQNPRHKITKRGQNVTFRCDPISEHNRLYWYRQTLGQGPEFLTYFQNEAQLEKSRLLSDRFSAERPKGSFSTLEIQRTEQGDSAMYLCASSLVGLNTEAFFGQGTRLTVV.

The chain employs TRBV6-6 and TRBJ2-1; D remains ambiguous. V was trimmed by 7 bases and J by 0 bases, leaving 13 bases between them. Germline values: CDR1 MNHNY, CDR2 SVGAGI (reference sequence). The CDR3 extends over 15 amino acids. CDR3 DNA: TGTGCCAGCACCGACCATGACAACTCCTACAATGAGCAGTTCTTC. The encoded protein is CASTDHDNSYNEQFF.

This clone ranks as medium-sized (0.01 to 0.1%). The V and J genes are TRBV12-1 and TRBJ1-1; TRBD1 was called by the table and not checked on the DNA. TRBV12-1 is listed as a pseudogene. CDR3 length equals 14 residues. CDR3 sequence (DNA): TGTGCCAGCAGCTTTGCAGGGGCGAACACTGAAGCTTTCTTT. Translated, it gives CASSFAGANTEAFF.

The chain is built from TRBV7-8 and TRBJ2-1; D may be TRBD2 (6 bases). V lost 5 bases and J 4 bases, leaving 15 bases between the germline ends. Germline V CDR1 and CDR2: SGHVS, FQNEAQ. The CDR3 is 15 amino acids. CDR3 nucleotide sequence: TGTGCCAGCAGCCCAACGGACGGGGGTTACAATGAGCAGTTCTTC. Amino acid sequence: CASSPTDGGYNEQFF. Full variable domain (outside the CDR3, taken from reference TRBV7-8 and TRBJ2-1): GAGVSQSPRYKVAKRGQDVALRCDPISGHVSLFWYQQALGQGPEFLTYFQNEAQLDKSGLPSDRFFAERPEGSVSTLKIQRTQQEDSAVYLCASSPTDGGYNEQFFGPGTRLTVL.

This chain links TRBV9 with TRBJ2-5; a possible D gene is TRBD1 (6 bases). V lost 3 bases and J 7 bases, leaving 19 bases between the germline ends. In germline, CDR1 is SGDLS, CDR2 YYNGEE. The CDR3 is 15 residues long. The CDR3 DNA follows: TGTGCCAGCAGCGCTAGACAGGAGATGACCGGGACCCAGTACTTC. Its protein product is CASSARQEMTGTQYF.

The gene calls are TRBV4-1 and TRBJ2-5; tentative D call: TRBD2 (7 bases). Trimming cost V 0 bases and J 5 bases, with 16 bases left between them. This CDR3 spans 16 amino acids. Germline V gene lookup returns CDR1 MGHRA and CDR2 YSYEKL. The CDR3 loop reads CASSQDLQGGVETQYF. The CDR3 nucleotides read TGCGCCAGCAGCCAAGATCTACAGGGAGGGGTGGAGACCCAGTACTTC.